This TCR beta chain came from a study of CD8+CD57+ T cells in acquired aplastic anemia. Researchers used genomic DNA as the template to profile TCR beta VDJ and CDR3. TCRdb re-analysed the reads in MiXCR, keeping a single row per CDR3 protein. The repertoire holds about 180,000 distinct CDR3 sequences, roughly 60% seen once, with about 42% in the top ten. Germline V CDR1 and CDR2: SGHVS, FQNEAQ. The CDR3 totals 15 residues. Trimming at V came to 1 base and at J to 4 bases, leaving 4 bases not matched to a gene. CD8+CD57+ cell expansion, shown by flow cytometry, had occurred in the patients selected for sequencing.

The receptor's source is a human donor with aplastic anemia. The source material was sorted CD4+, CD8+, or CD8+CD57+ T cells (not recorded which) from PBMCs. The chain employs TRBV7-8 and TRBJ2-7; 10 bases are shared with TRBD2. The CDR3 region has the DNA TGTGCCAGCAGCTTAGACCTAGCGGGAGCATACGAGCAGTACTTC. Translating gives CASSLDLAGAYEQYF.